The 14 T cell receptor beta chains listed next were all sequenced from one sample in a study of T cell responses to AZD1222 COVID-19 vaccine. The method was immunoSEQ multiplex PCR; TCRdb's version includes in-frame clones alone and lacks a portion of them. The table lists around 160,000 clones, approximately 94% of them singletons. The material sequenced was peripheral blood, taken on day 0 of AZD1222 vaccination. The receptors come from an adult in good health.

This clone was recorded a few times. V and J are TRBV7-9 and TRBJ2-7; possibly TRBD1 for D (6 bases). This CDR3 comprises 14 residues. The V and J ends lost 2 bases and 7 bases respectively, with 15 bases between them. Per the germline V gene, CDR1 is SEHNR and CDR2 is FQNEAQ (reference sequence). The CDR3, as DNA: TGTGCCAGCAGCTTAAGTGCAGGGGTGTGGGAGCAGTACTTC. Translation: CASSLSAGVWEQYF.

V gene TRBV2 combines with J gene TRBJ1-6, with TRBD1 identical over 7 bases. The CDR3 is 16 residues long. From germline, CDR1 is SNHLY and CDR2 FYNNEI. V lost 8 bases and J lost 5; bases outside the gene matches: 12. The CDR3 coding sequence is TGTGCCAGCTGCTACAGGGGCGCACAAAATAATTCACCCCTCCACTTT. Protein sequence: CASCYRGAQNNSPLHF.

The chain couples TRBV5-1 to TRBJ1-1; TRBD1 matches at 7 bases. The V and J ends lost 1 base and 3 bases, in that order; junction bases with no gene match: 3. Germline CDR1 and CDR2: SGHRS and YFSETQ. This CDR3 comprises 14 residues. The CDR3 sequence is CASSLNRGYTEAFF. The CDR3 DNA sequence: TGCGCCAGCAGCTTGAACAGGGGATACACTGAAGCTTTCTTT. Together with reference TRBV5-1 and TRBJ1-1, the CDR3 gives the full variable domain: KAGVTQTPRYLIKTRGQQVTLSCSPISGHRSVSWYQQTPGQGLQFLFEYFSETQRNKGNFPGRFSGRQFSNSRSEMNVSTLELGDSALYLCASSLNRGYTEAFFGQGTRLTVV.

V is TRBV2 and J is TRBJ2-5; the D is unclear. The CDR3 is made up of 11 amino acids. Germline assignment: CDR1 SNHLY and CDR2 FYNNEI. V was clipped by 7 bases and J by 2 bases, with 5 bases between them. CDR3 in DNA: TGTGCCAGCACCCATCAAGAGACCCAGTACTTC. Translated: CASTHQETQYF. The variable domain in full, with the rest retrieved from reference TRBV2 and TRBJ2-5, is EPEVTQTPSHQVTQMGQEVILRCVPISNHLYFYWYRQILGQKVEFLVSFYNNEISEKSEIFDDQFSVERPDGSNFTLKIRSTKLEDSAMYFCASTHQETQYFGPGTRLLVL.

The chain carries TRBV4-2 and TRBJ2-1; 13 bases line up with TRBD2. This CDR3 has 17 residues. The germline CDR1 and CDR2 sequences are LGHNA and YNFKEQ. The V gene end was trimmed by 0 bases and the J gene end by 6 bases; junction bases not matched to a gene: 5. The CDR3 sequence is CASSQEPGLAGVNEQFF. CDR3 nucleotides: TGTGCCAGCAGCCAAGAGCCCGGACTAGCGGGGGTCAATGAGCAGTTCTTC.

The chain combines TRBV2 with TRBJ1-6; D gene uncertain. Trimming removed 7 bases from V and 9 bases from J, with 19 bases in between. The CDR3 runs to 15 residues. CDR1 and CDR2 (germline): SNHLY, FYNNEI. CDR3 sequence reads: CASTETGFEGSPLHF. The DNA of the CDR3 is TGTGCCAGCACCGAGACCGGGTTTGAAGGTTCACCCCTCCACTTT.

The chain employs TRBV2 and TRBJ1-5, with 10 bases fitting TRBD1. This CDR3 region has 15 residues. Germline loops: CDR1 SNHLY, CDR2 FYNNEI. The trim removed 3 bases at V and 5 bases at J, leaving 4 bases unmatched. CDR3 bases: TGTGCCAGCAGTGACCGGGACAGGGGTTATCAGCCCCAGCATTTT. Translating it yields CASSDRDRGYQPQHF.

The J gene is TRBJ2-1, the V gene TRBV7-6, with D hard to call. The CDR3 totals 12 residues. Germline V lookup: CDR1 SGHVS, CDR2 FNYEAQ. The germline V and J ends were trimmed by 3 bases and 2 bases, with 2 bases remaining between them. The CDR3 loop is CASSFTYNEQFF. CDR3 DNA sequence: TGTGCCAGCAGCTTCACCTACAATGAGCAGTTCTTC.

This rearrangement joins TRBV6-5 to TRBJ1-2; D might be TRBD1 (5 bases). The V gene lost 8 bases and the J gene lost 7 bases, with 23 bases spanning the gap. This CDR3 has 15 amino acids. Per germline, CDR1 MNHEY and CDR2 SVGAGI. Here the CDR3 DNA reads TGTGCCAGCTTTCCCGTTGGGCAGGGAAGAGGTGGCTACACCTTC. This encodes CASFPVGQGRGGYTF.

This chain joins TRBV7-3 and TRBJ2-7; 7 bases fit TRBD2. Germline V lookup: CDR1 SGHTA, CDR2 FQGTGA. V shed 7 bases and J 4 bases; nucleotides not matched to a gene: 13. The CDR3 extends over 15 amino acids. CDR3 nucleotides: TGTGCCAGCAACTTCCGGGGGGAACTTCCATACGAGCAGTACTTC. Protein product: CASNFRGELPYEQYF. The full variable domain, rest sourced from reference TRBV7-3 and TRBJ2-7, is GAGVSQTPSNKVTEKGKYVELRCDPISGHTALYWYRQSLGQGPEFLIYFQGTGAADDSGLPNDRFFAVRPEGSVSTLKIQRTERGDSAVYLCASNFRGELPYEQYFGPGTRLTVT.

This chain uses TRBV15 with TRBJ1-4; 8 nucleotides line up with TRBD1. After removal of 0 bases from V and 12 bases from J, the junction contained 6 bases not matched to a gene. Germline V gene data show CDR1 as LNHNV and CDR2 as YYDKDF (reference sequence). The CDR3 spans 14 residues. The CDR3, as DNA: TGTGCCACCAGCAGAGACCGGGACAGGAGGGAACTGTTTTTT. Protein: CATSRDRDRRELFF.

The J gene is TRBJ1-4, the V gene TRBV25-1; 7 positions match TRBD1. Trimming removed 5 bases from V and 7 bases from J; junction bases left unmatched: 7. Per the germline V gene, CDR1 is MGHDK and CDR2 is SYGVNS. The CDR3 length is 14 residues. CDR3 DNA: TGTGCCAGCAGTTCGGGACAGAGTGGTGAAAAACTGTTTTTT. Residues: CASSSGQSGEKLFF.

This chain links TRBV27 with TRBJ1-5; TRBD1 aligns across 10 bases. The germline V gene has CDR1 MNHEY and CDR2 SMNVEV (reference sequence). The CDR3 length is 15 residues. J was trimmed by 3 bases and V by 5 bases; bases with no gene match: 4. Written as DNA, the CDR3 is TGTGCCAGCAGTCAGGGACAGGGGACCAATCAGCCCCAGCATTTT. This gives the protein CASSQGQGTNQPQHF.

In its sample, this clone was seen once. This chain connects TRBV5-5 to TRBJ1-2; 8 bases agree with TRBD1. This CDR3 contains 14 residues. Unmatched junction bases numbered 3, after V lost 3 bases and J lost 2 bases. The germline V gene encodes CDR1 SGHKS and CDR2 YYEKEE (reference sequence). Written as DNA, the CDR3 is TGTGCCAGCAGCTGGACAGGGCCCAACTATGGCTACACCTTC. As protein: CASSWTGPNYGYTF.